This is a list of T cell receptor beta chains from one sample in a study of OX40 agonist ivuxolimab in advanced cancers. TCRdb's table, derived via immunoSEQ multiplex PCR, lists solely in-frame clones and lacks some. Of tens of thousands of clones in the sample, around 93% were seen once. The source was CD4+ or CD8+ T cells sorted from blood, collected in a trial of the OX40 agonist ivuxolimab. These TCRs come from an adult with an advanced solid tumor such as melanoma, head and neck, liver or kidney cancer. CDR3s include the opening cysteine and the closing phenylalanine or tryptophan. A D gene is named only where the DNA matches it firmly. Clone size is shown for a subset of rows, as once, few, many or a class of expanded clone.

cdr3_nt: TGTGCCAGCAGCTTAATAGCAGGGAGGACTGAAGCTTTCTTT
cdr3_aa: CASSLIAGRTEAFF
d_call: -
v_call: TRBV7-3
clone_size: -
j_call: TRBJ1-1

cdr3_nt: TGTGCCAGCAACTTGGGACAGCCAGAGACCCAGTACTTC
cdr3_aa: CASNLGQPETQYF
d_call: TRBD1
v_call: TRBV7-6
clone_size: -
j_call: TRBJ2-5

cdr3_nt: TGTGCCAGCAGCCTTCGGGACAACAATCAGCCCCAGCATTTT
cdr3_aa: CASSLRDNNQPQHF
d_call: -
v_call: TRBV5-5
clone_size: -
j_call: TRBJ1-5

cdr3_nt: TGTGCCAGCAGTGGTAAAGCGGGAGTAGGGGACAATGAGCAGTTCTTC
cdr3_aa: CASSGKAGVGDNEQFF
d_call: TRBD2
v_call: TRBV6-4
clone_size: few
j_call: TRBJ2-1

cdr3_nt: TGTGCCAGCCGGTTCCACGGGGACTATGGCTACACCTTC
cdr3_aa: CASRFHGDYGYTF
d_call: -
v_call: TRBV28
clone_size: -
j_call: TRBJ1-2

cdr3_nt: TGTGCCAGCGCCTGGGCTTCCTACAATGAGCAGTTCTTC
cdr3_aa: CASAWASYNEQFF
d_call: -
v_call: TRBV6-5
clone_size: -
j_call: TRBJ2-1

cdr3_nt: TGTGCCAGCACTTACAGGGTTGGAGAGACCCAGTACTTC
cdr3_aa: CASTYRVGETQYF
d_call: -
v_call: TRBV6-6
clone_size: -
j_call: TRBJ2-5

cdr3_nt: TGTGCCAGCAGCTCGGAGGGGCTAGCGGGCACAGATACGCAGTATTTT
cdr3_aa: CASSSEGLAGTDTQYF
d_call: TRBD2
v_call: TRBV5-8
clone_size: -
j_call: TRBJ2-3

cdr3_nt: TGTGCCAGCAGCCAAGTTCAGCAGGGAAATTCACCCCTCCACTTT
cdr3_aa: CASSQVQQGNSPLHF
d_call: -
v_call: TRBV4-2
clone_size: once
j_call: TRBJ1-6

cdr3_nt: TGTGCCAGCAGTTCCGGGACTAGCGGGAGAGGAGAGCAGTTCTTC
cdr3_aa: CASSSGTSGRGEQFF
d_call: TRBD2
v_call: TRBV27
clone_size: -
j_call: TRBJ2-1

cdr3_nt: TGCGCCAGCAGCCGGGGGCGTAGCTCCTACAATGAGCAGTTCTTC
cdr3_aa: CASSRGRSSYNEQFF
d_call: -
v_call: TRBV4-3
clone_size: -
j_call: TRBJ2-1

cdr3_nt: TGTGCCAGCAGCCCGACGGGGAACTATGGCTACACCTTC
cdr3_aa: CASSPTGNYGYTF
d_call: -
v_call: TRBV6-5
clone_size: -
j_call: TRBJ1-2

cdr3_nt: TGTGCCAGCTTGGGCGTACAAGAGACCCAGTACTTC
cdr3_aa: CASLGVQETQYF
d_call: -
v_call: TRBV2
clone_size: -
j_call: TRBJ2-5

cdr3_nt: TGTGCCAGCAGGTGGGGGCAGCAGAACACTGAAGCTTTCTTT
cdr3_aa: CASRWGQQNTEAFF
d_call: -
v_call: TRBV7-9
clone_size: -
j_call: TRBJ1-1

cdr3_nt: TGTGCCTCCGGCCCCGTGAGCACTGAAGCTTTCTTT
cdr3_aa: CASGPVSTEAFF
d_call: -
v_call: TRBV27
clone_size: -
j_call: TRBJ1-1

cdr3_nt: TGTGCCAGCAGCGTGACAGGGCTGAACACTGAAGCTTTCTTT
cdr3_aa: CASSVTGLNTEAFF
d_call: TRBD1
v_call: TRBV9
clone_size: -
j_call: TRBJ1-1

cdr3_nt: TGTGCCAGTACCGCGAGGGGGCGACTTTATGGCTACACCTTC
cdr3_aa: CASTARGRLYGYTF
d_call: TRBD1
v_call: TRBV19
clone_size: -
j_call: TRBJ1-2

cdr3_nt: TGTGCCAGCAGTGAAGGACCCTGGGACCCTGCGGGGCAGTTCTTC
cdr3_aa: CASSEGPWDPAGQFF
d_call: -
v_call: TRBV6-1
clone_size: -
j_call: TRBJ2-1

cdr3_nt: TGCGCCAGCAGCCAAGGGACACTGGGGTACAATGAGCAGTTCTTC
cdr3_aa: CASSQGTLGYNEQFF
d_call: -
v_call: TRBV4-3
clone_size: -
j_call: TRBJ2-1

cdr3_nt: TGTGCCAGCAGCGTAACGGGGAACACTGAAGCTTTCTTT
cdr3_aa: CASSVTGNTEAFF
d_call: -
v_call: TRBV9
clone_size: -
j_call: TRBJ1-1

cdr3_nt: TGTGCCAGCAGCTACTACTCCTGGACAGGGCGAACTGAAGCTTTCTTT
cdr3_aa: CASSYYSWTGRTEAFF
d_call: TRBD1
v_call: TRBV7-6
clone_size: -
j_call: TRBJ1-1

cdr3_nt: TGTGCCAGCAGTAGCAGGGTCACCGGGGAGCTGTTTTTT
cdr3_aa: CASSSRVTGELFF
d_call: -
v_call: TRBV7-9
clone_size: -
j_call: TRBJ2-2

cdr3_nt: TGTGCCAGCAGGGGAACGGGGACGGACCTCTTCAATGAGCAGTTCTTC
cdr3_aa: CASRGTGTDLFNEQFF
d_call: -
v_call: TRBV2
clone_size: -
j_call: TRBJ2-1

cdr3_nt: TGTGCCAGCAGCCAAGCAGGCCATGAGCAGTTCTTC
cdr3_aa: CASSQAGHEQFF
d_call: -
v_call: TRBV4-2
clone_size: -
j_call: TRBJ2-1

cdr3_nt: TGTGCCAGCAGTTACTCTCTAGCAACCGGCAATGAGCAGTTCTTC
cdr3_aa: CASSYSLATGNEQFF
d_call: -
v_call: TRBV6-5
clone_size: -
j_call: TRBJ2-1